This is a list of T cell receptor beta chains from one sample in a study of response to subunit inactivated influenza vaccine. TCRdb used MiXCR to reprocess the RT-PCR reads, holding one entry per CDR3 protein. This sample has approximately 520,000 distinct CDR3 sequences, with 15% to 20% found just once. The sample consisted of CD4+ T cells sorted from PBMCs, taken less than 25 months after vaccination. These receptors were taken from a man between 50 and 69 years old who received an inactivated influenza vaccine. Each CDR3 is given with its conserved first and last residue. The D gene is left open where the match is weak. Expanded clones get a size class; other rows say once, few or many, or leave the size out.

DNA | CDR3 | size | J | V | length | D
TGTGCCAGCAGTGAACAGGGACAGGGGGCCGGGGAGCTGTTTTTT | CASSEQGQGAGELFF | NA | TRBJ2-2 | TRBV2 | 15 | TRBD1
TGTGCCAGCAGCAAAGATTGGGGGTCGCGCACAGATACGCAGTATTTT | CASSKDWGSRTDTQYF | few | TRBJ2-3 | TRBV21-1 | 16 | NA
TGTGCCAGCAGTTCCCAGCGCAGCACAGATACGCAGTATTTT | CASSSQRSTDTQYF | NA | TRBJ2-3 | TRBV6-2/TRBV6-3 | 14 | NA
TGCAGCGTGGGGGGGGAGACCCAGTACTTC | CSVGGETQYF | few | TRBJ2-5 | TRBV29-1 | 10 | TRBD2
TGTGCCACCAGTGCCCGTTTGGGGACTAGCGGGAGAGGTAATGAGCAGTTCTTC | CATSARLGTSGRGNEQFF | many | TRBJ2-1 | TRBV24-1 | 18 | TRBD2
TGCGCCAGCAGCGGGGGGGCTGGGCAGCCCCAGCATTTT | CASSGGAGQPQHF | NA | TRBJ1-5 | TRBV4-3 | 13 | NA
TGCAGCGCCAGCCGGACTAGGGGCGAGCAGTTCTTC | CSASRTRGEQFF | few | TRBJ2-1 | TRBV29-1 | 12 | TRBD2
TGTGCCAGCACCGAAGGGTCGGGGAAATCCTACAATGAGCAGTTCTTC | CASTEGSGKSYNEQFF | many | TRBJ2-1 | TRBV6-2/TRBV6-3 | 16 | NA
TGCGCCAGCAGCTTGGTTTCGGGCAGGGCGGGCGGCTACACCTTC | CASSLVSGRAGGYTF | NA | TRBJ1-2 | TRBV5-1 | 15 | NA
TGTGCCAGCAGGGACAACAAGGAGACCCAGTACTTC | CASRDNKETQYF | NA | TRBJ2-5 | TRBV2 | 12 | NA
TGCGCCAGCAGCCAAGAGGTTGGAGGGCGCGGCTATGGCTACACCTTC | CASSQEVGGRGYGYTF | few | TRBJ1-2 | TRBV4-3 | 16 | NA
TGTGCCAGCAGTCCGACAGGGGTCACCGGGGAGCTGTTTTTT | CASSPTGVTGELFF | few | TRBJ2-2 | TRBV27 | 14 | TRBD1
TGCAGTGCTGCCCCCGACCCAGCCTACGAGCAGTACTTC | CSAAPDPAYEQYF | few | TRBJ2-7 | TRBV20-1 | 13 | NA
TGCAGTGCTAGAGATCCCGGGGCGGGGGAGACCCAGTACTTC | CSARDPGAGETQYF | few | TRBJ2-5 | TRBV20-1 | 14 | NA
TGTGCCAGCAGCGCTGAGTTCGGTTCCTACGAGCAGTACTTC | CASSAEFGSYEQYF | NA | TRBJ2-7 | TRBV7-9 | 14 | NA
TGTGCTAGCAGTGATACAGAAGTGGGGGGGGATACGCAGTATTTT | CASSDTEVGGDTQYF | NA | TRBJ2-3 | TRBV7-7 | 15 | TRBD2
TGTGCCAGCAGTCCACTCTGGAGCGGGAGAGTCAATGAGCAGTTCTTC | CASSPLWSGRVNEQFF | once | TRBJ2-1 | TRBV27 | 16 | TRBD2